This paragraph reports one T cell receptor (beta chain). This sample was included in a study of cytomegalovirus exposure and HLA in healthy donors. The J segment lost 7 bases and the V segment lost 4 bases, leaving 8 bases of the junction unmatched. Germline loops: CDR1 LNHDA, CDR2 SQIVND (reference sequence). This CDR3 region has 15 residues. The PCR employed 60 Vbeta primers together with 13 Jbeta primers. Assay: immunoSEQ multiplex PCR; the TCRdb copy retains only in-frame clones and omits some. The ten top clones account for about 1.5%, within a sample of around 76,000 clones. The material sequenced was PBMCs. The chain has TRBV19 and TRBJ2-4, with 9 nucleotides matching TRBD1. The TCR comes from a woman aged 60-70 years in good health and CMV-seronegative. CDR3 sequence reads: CASSKRTGVGNIQYF. CDR3 bases: TGTGCCAGTAGTAAGAGGACAGGGGTCGGGAACATTCAGTACTTC. Full variable domain (outside the CDR3, taken from reference TRBV19 and TRBJ2-4): DGGITQSPKYLFRKEGQNVTLSCEQNLNHDAMYWYRQDPGQGLRLIYYSQIVNDFQKGDIAEGYSVSREKKESFPLTVTSAQKNPTAFYLCASSKRTGVGNIQYFGAGTRLSVL.